This TCR beta chain came from a study of CD8+ T cells in alopecia areata. The overall study: At a dose of 5 to 10 mg twice daily, oral tofacitinib was given to treated patients. Study-level points and caveats: Greater clonality was observed in lesional scalp samples, especially alopecia totalis/universalis, versus normal scalp.

Details on this clone: The antigen remains undetermined. Other nucleotide sequences from this sample produce the same CDR3.

Sampling of alopecia areata patients yielded lesional scalp punch biopsies as well as peripheral blood. The V gene lost 3 bases and the J gene lost 0 bases, with 2 bases spanning the gap. Germline CDR1 MGHDK, CDR2 SYGVNS. CDR3 length equals 12 residues. As the sequencing template, cDNA was produced by extracting RNA and reverse transcribing it. Generated by immunoSEQ multiplex PCR, the TCRdb table keeps only in-frame clones and is missing some. The profile shows 250,000 or so clones, about two thirds of them singletons. The TCR was taken from a human donor with alopecia areata. Sequencing used CD4+ T cells sorted from blood, obtained at week 0. This chain uses TRBV25-1 with TRBJ1-1; D ambiguous. The CDR3, as DNA: TGTGCCAGCAGTGAGCTGAACACTGAAGCTTTCTTT. Protein sequence: CASSELNTEAFF.